The source of this T cell receptor beta chain is a study of blood T cell repertoires in COVID-19. Study information: Collection of acute and convalescent COVID-19 samples took place in the United States, Italy and Spain. The cDNA or gDNA used as material had been derived from T cells, B-cell-depleted T cells, or PBMCs.

As originally analysed: Reference gene primer amplification gave nucleated cell count estimates. TCRdb's copy holds only in-frame clones and misses some; the assay was immunoSEQ multiplex PCR. That table gives V, J and clone size, and the DNA gave D and trimming. Of 65,000 to 80,000 clones in the sample, around 82% were seen once. A few counts support this clone. With V trimmed by 6 bases and J by 2 bases, 8 bases remained unmatched. Per the germline V gene, CDR1 is LNHDA and CDR2 is SQIVND (reference sequence). This CDR3 region has 15 residues. Sequencing was carried out using peripheral blood. This receptor was taken from a human donor in a cohort sampled during active COVID-19. The rearrangement joins TRBV19 to TRBJ2-5; 8 bases align to TRBD2. CDR3 residues: CASRESSGAQETQYF. DNA of the CDR3: TGTGCCAGTAGAGAGAGTAGCGGGGCTCAAGAGACCCAGTACTTC.